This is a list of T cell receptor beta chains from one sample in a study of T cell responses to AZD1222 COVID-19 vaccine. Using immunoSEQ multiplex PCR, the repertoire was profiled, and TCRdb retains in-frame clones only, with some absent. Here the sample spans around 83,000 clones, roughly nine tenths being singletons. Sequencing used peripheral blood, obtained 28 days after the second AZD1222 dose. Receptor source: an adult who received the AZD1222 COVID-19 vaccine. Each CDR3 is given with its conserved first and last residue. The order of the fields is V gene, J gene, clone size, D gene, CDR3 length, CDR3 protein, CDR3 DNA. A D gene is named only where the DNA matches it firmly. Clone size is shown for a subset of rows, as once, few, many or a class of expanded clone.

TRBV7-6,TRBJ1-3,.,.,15,CASSLAPLSGNTIYF,TGTGCCAGCAGCTTAGCGCCCCTCTCTGGAAACACCATATATTTT
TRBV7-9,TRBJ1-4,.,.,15,CASSQPRGGNEKLFF,TGTGCCAGCAGCCAGCCCCGAGGGGGTAATGAAAAACTGTTTTTT
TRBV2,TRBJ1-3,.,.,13,CASVGFSGNTIYF,TGTGCCAGCGTGGGGTTTTCTGGAAACACCATATATTTT
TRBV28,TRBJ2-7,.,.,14,CASSPMGPFYEQYF,TGTGCCAGCAGTCCCATGGGACCTTTTTACGAGCAGTACTTC
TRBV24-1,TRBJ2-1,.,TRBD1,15,CATGGDRGSLNEQFF,TGTGCCACCGGTGGGGACAGGGGATCCCTCAATGAGCAGTTCTTC
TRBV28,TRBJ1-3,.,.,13,CASSLDAGNTIYF,TGTGCCAGCAGTTTGGACGCGGGAAACACCATATATTTT
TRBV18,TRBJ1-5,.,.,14,CASSPDSSNQPQHF,TGTGCCAGCTCACCGGACAGTAGCAATCAGCCCCAGCATTTT
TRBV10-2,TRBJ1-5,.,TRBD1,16,CASRAWTGGGNQPQHF,TGCGCCAGCAGGGCATGGACAGGGGGTGGCAATCAGCCCCAGCATTTT
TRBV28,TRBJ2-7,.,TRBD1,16,CASSLSGQGVSYEQYF,TGTGCCAGCAGTTTATCGGGACAGGGGGTTTCCTACGAGCAGTACTTC
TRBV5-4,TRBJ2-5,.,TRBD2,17,CASSPTSRGVRGETQYF,TGTGCCAGCAGCCCAACCTCGCGGGGGGTTCGGGGAGAGACCCAGTACTTC
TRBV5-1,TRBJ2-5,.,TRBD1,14,CASSFTGAQETQYF,TGCGCCAGCAGCTTTACAGGGGCTCAAGAGACCCAGTACTTC
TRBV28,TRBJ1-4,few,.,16,CASSSRGGAGNEKLFF,TGTGCCAGCAGTTCCCGGGGGGGGGCTGGGAATGAAAAACTGTTTTTT
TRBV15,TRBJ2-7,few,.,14,CATSREAGSYEQYF,TGTGCCACCAGCAGAGAGGCAGGCTCCTACGAGCAGTACTTC
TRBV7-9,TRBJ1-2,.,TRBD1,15,CASSRGQGAGYGYTF,TGTGCCAGCAGCCGGGGACAGGGAGCTGGCTATGGCTACACCTTC
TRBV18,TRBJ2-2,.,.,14,CASSLLLSTGELFF,TGTGCCAGCTCACTCCTACTCTCCACCGGGGAGCTGTTTTTT
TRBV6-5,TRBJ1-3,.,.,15,CASSFPGASGNTIYF,TGTGCCAGCAGTTTCCCCGGGGCGTCGGGAAACACCATATATTTT
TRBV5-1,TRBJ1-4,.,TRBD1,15,CASSLEGQGNEKLFF,TGCGCCAGCAGCTTGGAGGGACAGGGAAATGAAAAACTGTTTTTT
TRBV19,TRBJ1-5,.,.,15,CASSAALGGNQPQHF,TGTGCCAGTAGTGCAGCGTTAGGGGGCAATCAGCCCCAGCATTTT
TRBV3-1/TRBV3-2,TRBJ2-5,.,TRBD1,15,CASSQDGTGRETQYF,TGTGCCAGCAGCCAAGATGGGACAGGGCGGGAGACCCAGTACTTC
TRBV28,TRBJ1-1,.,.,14,CASTPGGGNTEAFF,TGTGCCAGCACCCCCGGGGGGGGCAACACTGAAGCTTTCTTT
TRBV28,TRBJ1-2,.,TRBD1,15,CASSLTSGQLYGYTF,TGTGCCAGCAGCCTCACCTCGGGACAGCTTTATGGCTACACCTTC
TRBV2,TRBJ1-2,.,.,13,CASSERELYGYTF,TGTGCCAGCAGTGAACGTGAACTCTATGGCTACACCTTC
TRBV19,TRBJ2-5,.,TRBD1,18,CASSITGTGGGNQETQYF,TGTGCCAGTAGTATTACAGGGACAGGGGGTGGGAACCAAGAGACCCAGTACTTC
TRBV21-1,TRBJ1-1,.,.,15,CASSKPGEKNTEAFF,TGTGCCAGCAGCAAACCCGGGGAGAAGAACACTGAAGCTTTCTTT
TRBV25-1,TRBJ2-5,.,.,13,CASSDLLRETQYF,TGTGCCAGCAGTGACCTTCTTAGGGAGACCCAGTACTTC
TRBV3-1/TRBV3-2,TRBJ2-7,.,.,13,CASSHRKPYEQYF,TGTGCCAGCAGCCATCGCAAGCCCTACGAGCAGTACTTC
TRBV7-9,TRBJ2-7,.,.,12,CASRLTVGEQYF,TGTGCCAGCAGACTGACCGTGGGGGAGCAGTACTTC
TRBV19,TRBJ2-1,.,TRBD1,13,CASKVTGGNEQFF,TGTGCCAGTAAAGTTACAGGGGGCAATGAGCAGTTCTTC
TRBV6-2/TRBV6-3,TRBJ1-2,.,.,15,CASSYSLGGDYGYTF,TGTGCCAGCAGTTACTCTCTCGGGGGCGACTATGGCTACACCTTC
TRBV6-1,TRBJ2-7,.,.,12,CASSERIYEQYF,TGTGCCAGCAGTGAGCGTATCTACGAGCAGTACTTC
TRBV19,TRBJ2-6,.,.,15,CASSTVFSGANVLTF,TGTGCCAGTAGTACTGTCTTCTCTGGGGCCAACGTCCTGACTTTC
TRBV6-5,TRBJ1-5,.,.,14,CASRGPLTNQPQHF,TGTGCCAGCAGGGGGCCATTGACCAATCAGCCCCAGCATTTT
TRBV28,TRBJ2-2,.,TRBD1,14,CASSSSGGTGELFF,TGTGCCAGCAGTTCATCAGGGGGAACCGGGGAGCTGTTTTTT
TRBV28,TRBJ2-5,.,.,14,CASSFVSQSETQYF,TGTGCCAGCAGTTTTGTTAGCCAATCGGAGACCCAGTACTTC
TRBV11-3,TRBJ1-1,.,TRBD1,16,CASSLGQGAENTEAFF,TGTGCCAGCAGCTTAGGACAGGGGGCGGAGAACACTGAAGCTTTCTTT
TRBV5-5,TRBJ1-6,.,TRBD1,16,CASSLGSGQNNSPLHF,TGTGCCAGCAGCTTGGGCTCGGGACAGAATAATTCACCCCTCCACTTT
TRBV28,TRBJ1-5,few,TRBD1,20,CASSLSPTGGYFYSNQPQHF,TGTGCCAGCAGTTTATCCCCGACAGGGGGTTATTTTTATAGCAATCAGCCCCAGCATTTT
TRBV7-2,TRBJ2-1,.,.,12,CASSLTRYEQFF,TGTGCCAGCAGCTTAACCCGCTATGAGCAGTTCTTC
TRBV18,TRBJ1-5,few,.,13,CASSPGGNQPQHF,TGTGCCAGCTCACCGGGCGGGAATCAGCCCCAGCATTTT
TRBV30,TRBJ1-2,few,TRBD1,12,CAWTRDSAGYTF,TGTGCCTGGACTAGGGACAGCGCTGGCTACACCTTC
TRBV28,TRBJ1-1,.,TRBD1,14,CASRAGDRNTEAFF,TGTGCCAGCAGGGCCGGGGACAGGAACACTGAAGCTTTCTTT
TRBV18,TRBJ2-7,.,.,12,CASSKEGYEQYF,TGTGCCAGCTCAAAGGAGGGCTACGAGCAGTACTTC
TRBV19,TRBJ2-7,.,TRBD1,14,CASSIIQGANEQYF,TGTGCCAGTAGTATTATACAGGGGGCCAACGAGCAGTACTTC
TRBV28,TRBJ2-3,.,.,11,CASSSSDTQYF,TGTGCCAGCAGTTCCTCAGATACGCAGTATTTT
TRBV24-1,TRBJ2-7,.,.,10,CATSPYEQYF,TGTGCCACCAGCCCCTACGAGCAGTACTTC
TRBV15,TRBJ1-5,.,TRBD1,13,CATNRQGNQPQHF,TGTGCCACCAATAGACAGGGGAACCAGCCCCAGCATTTT
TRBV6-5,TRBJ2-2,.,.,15,CASSPQGLNTGELFF,TGTGCCAGCAGCCCGCAAGGACTGAACACCGGGGAGCTGTTTTTT
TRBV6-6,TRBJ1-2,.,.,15,CASSPRGEGGYGYTF,TGTGCCAGCAGCCCCCGGGGGGAAGGGGGATATGGCTACACCTTC
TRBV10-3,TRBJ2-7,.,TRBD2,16,CAISVAGGGASYEQYF,TGTGCCATCAGTGTGGCTGGCGGGGGGGCGTCCTACGAGCAGTACTTC
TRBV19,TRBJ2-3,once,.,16,CASSIRGGTRTDTQYF,TGTGCCAGTAGTATTAGGGGGGGAACTCGCACAGATACGCAGTATTTT
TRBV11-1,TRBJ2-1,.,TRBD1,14,CASSKRQGRNEQFF,TGTGCCAGCAGCAAGCGACAGGGGAGGAATGAGCAGTTCTTC
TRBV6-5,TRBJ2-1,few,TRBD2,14,CASRGREVWNEQFF,TGTGCCAGCAGGGGACGGGAGGTTTGGAATGAGCAGTTCTTC
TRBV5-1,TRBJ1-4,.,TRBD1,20,CASSLAAGTGEFSTNEKLFF,TGCGCCAGCAGCTTGGCTGCCGGGACAGGGGAATTCTCAACTAATGAAAAACTGTTTTTT